The 19 T cell receptor beta chains reported below all come from one sample, sequenced in a study of blood T cell repertoires in COVID-19. Repertoires were generated with immunoSEQ multiplex PCR, while TCRdb's copy carries only in-frame clones and drops some. The sample holds more than 300,000 clones, approximately 90% seen once. The sample comprised PBMCs or T cells enriched from blood (not recorded which). The source is a man aged 25 to 45 who had recovered from COVID-19.

The rearrangement links TRBV27 to TRBJ1-1, with 8 bases that match TRBD1. After removal of 1 base from V and 4 bases from J, the junction contained 8 bases not matched to a gene. This CDR3 is 16 amino acids long. Germline lookup yields CDR1 MNHEY and CDR2 SMNVEV (reference sequence). The CDR3 loop reads CASSLFSRGRGTEAFF. The CDR3 DNA sequence: TGTGCCAGCAGTTTATTTTCCAGGGGGCGAGGCACTGAAGCTTTCTTT.

The count of this clone is one. The chain recombines TRBV6-5 with TRBJ1-2; 7 bases are shared with TRBD1. V shed 6 bases, J shed 12 bases, and the junction held 16 bases outside the gene matches. The CDR3 covers 14 residues. Germline V gene lookup returns CDR1 MNHEY and CDR2 SVGAGI. CDR3 coding DNA: TGTGCCAGCAGCGCCGACCGGGACAGAATGGGGCACACCTTC. Translating gives CASSADRDRMGHTF.

The V call is TRBV7-9, the J call TRBJ1-6; D perhaps matches TRBD1 (5 bases). Trimming took off 4 bases at V and 9 bases at J, with 13 bases between the two ends. Germline V gives CDR1 SEHNR, CDR2 FQNEAQ (reference sequence). This CDR3 spans 14 amino acids. CDR3 residues: CASSSDSHPSPLHF. For the CDR3, the DNA is TGTGCCAGCAGCTCCGACAGCCATCCTTCACCCCTCCACTTT.

The gene calls are TRBV27 and TRBJ2-3; 7 nucleotides line up with TRBD2. J gave up 4 bases and V 4 bases, and 8 bases lay outside the gene matches. Germline values: CDR1 MNHEY, CDR2 SMNVEV (reference sequence). The CDR3 sequence is 15 residues long. The chain's CDR3 is CASSYIAGGADTQYF. The CDR3 coding sequence is TGTGCCAGCAGTTATATAGCGGGTGGAGCAGATACGCAGTATTTT.

The chain combines TRBV10-2 with TRBJ2-3; a possible D gene is TRBD1 (6 bases). The V gene's germline CDR1 is WSHSY and CDR2 SAAADI. V was clipped by 3 bases and J by 4 bases, with 8 bases between them. The length of the CDR3 is 13 residues. DNA for the CDR3: TGCGCCAGCAGTGACAGGGGCCCAGATACGCAGTATTTT. As protein: CASSDRGPDTQYF.

CDR3 coding DNA: TGTGCCAGCAGCCGATCGGGAACAGATACGCAGTATTTT. It encodes CASSRSGTDTQYF. The chain recombines TRBV14 with TRBJ2-3; tentatively, D is TRBD2 (5 bases). The CDR3 has 13 residues. In germline, CDR1 is SGHDN, CDR2 FVKESK. With 4 bases removed from V and 3 bases from J, the gap between germline ends came to 8 bases.

This sequence joins TRBV29-1 and TRBJ2-5; TRBD1 aligns across 7 bases. The CDR3 runs 14 residues. The germline V gene has CDR1 SQVTM and CDR2 ANQGSEA. V lost 4 bases and J lost 1; bases outside the gene matches: 6. The CDR3 DNA follows: TGCAGCGTTGGGCTCCCAGGGGGCCAAGAGACCCAGTACTTC. Residues: CSVGLPGGQETQYF.

This chain connects TRBV28 to TRBJ2-5, with D possibly being TRBD1 (6 bases). Trimming removed 7 bases from V and 1 base from J, with 13 bases in between. The length of the CDR3 is 14 residues. CDR1 is MDHEN and CDR2 is SYDVKM in the germline V gene. The CDR3 DNA sequence: TGTGCCAGCAATTTTGAAGGGGGCCAAGAGACCCAGTACTTC. Amino acids: CASNFEGGQETQYF.

The chain employs TRBV6-5 and TRBJ1-6, with TRBD1 as a possible D gene (5 bases). The germline gives CDR1 MNHEY, CDR2 SVGAGI. V was trimmed by 6 bases and J by 10 bases, leaving 19 bases between them. The CDR3 sequence is 15 residues long. The CDR3, as DNA: TGTGCCAGCAGCACCACCCGTAGGGGTGGCTCACCCCTCCACTTT. Protein product: CASSTTRRGGSPLHF.

This clone was detected only a few times. The chain carries TRBV12-3 or TRBV12-4 and TRBJ2-1; D perhaps matches TRBD2 (5 bases). Trimming took off 3 bases at V and 6 bases at J, with 9 bases between the two ends. CDR3 length: 13 amino acids. The CDR3 sequence: CASSFAGTNEQFF. As DNA, the CDR3 is TGTGCCAGCAGTTTTGCGGGTACCAATGAGCAGTTCTTC.

The J gene is TRBJ2-3, the V gene TRBV19, with D perhaps TRBD1 (5 bases). The germline V gene has CDR1 LNHDA and CDR2 SQIVND (reference sequence). V shed 8 bases and J shed 4 bases, with 13 bases lying between them. The CDR3 has 13 residues. The CDR3 protein is CASLLRGSDTQYF. The CDR3 nucleotides are TGTGCCAGTTTGTTAAGGGGTTCAGATACGCAGTATTTT.

The V call is TRBV27, the J call TRBJ2-1; 7 positions match TRBD2. The CDR3 consists of 16 residues. Germline V lookup: CDR1 MNHEY, CDR2 SMNVEV (reference sequence). The trim removed 3 bases at V and 1 base at J, leaving 6 bases unmatched. CDR3: CASSFGGSLSYNEQFF. The CDR3 DNA sequence: TGTGCCAGCAGTTTTGGCGGGAGTCTTTCCTACAATGAGCAGTTCTTC.

This chain uses TRBV18 with TRBJ2-7; 8 nucleotides match TRBD2. J was trimmed by 6 bases and V by 3 bases; bases with no gene match: 10. The CDR3 length is 15 residues. From germline, CDR1 is KGHSH and CDR2 LQKENI. The CDR3 is CASSPPGTRDAEQYF. CDR3 sequence (DNA): TGTGCCAGCTCACCCCCCGGGACTAGGGACGCCGAGCAGTACTTC.

This chain uses TRBV4-1 with TRBJ1-2; TRBD1 is a possible D gene (5 bases). This CDR3 is 15 amino acids long. Trimming removed 0 bases at V and 8 bases at J, with 16 bases between. Germline V gene lookup returns CDR1 MGHRA and CDR2 YSYEKL. CDR3 DNA sequence: TGCGCCAGCAGCCAAGAGGCAGGGTGGATTCGGGGCTACACCTTC. Translation gives CASSQEAGWIRGYTF.

The chain couples TRBV7-9 to TRBJ2-1, with a weak D call TRBD2 (6 bases). V gave up 5 bases and J gave up 15 bases, with 17 bases separating them. Germline-derived CDR1 and CDR2 are SEHNR and FQNEAQ (reference sequence). The CDR3 sequence is 12 residues long. CDR3 coding DNA: TGTGCCAGCAGCCCCCCCATTAGGGAGGTGTTCTTC. Its translation is CASSPPIREVFF. Based on the CDR3 plus reference TRBV7-9 and TRBJ2-1, the full variable domain is DTGVSQNPRHKITKRGQNVTFRCDPISEHNRLYWYRQTLGQGPEFLTYFQNEAQLEKSRLLSDRFSAERPKGSFSTLEIQRTEQGDSAMYLCASSPPIREVFFGPGTRLTVL.

The rearrangement joins TRBV5-1 to TRBJ2-1, with a possible D match to TRBD2 (5 bases). The CDR3 runs 13 residues. Germline V gene lookup returns CDR1 SGHRS and CDR2 YFSETQ. Trimming shortened V by 3 bases and J by 5 bases, and 9 bases separated the two germline ends. The chain's CDR3 is CASSSGLHNEQFF. The CDR3 DNA reads TGCGCCAGCAGCTCCGGACTGCACAATGAGCAGTTCTTC.

The chain couples TRBV4-1 to TRBJ2-1; 16 positions match TRBD2. The CDR3 has 20 amino acids. Germline CDR1 MGHRA, CDR2 YSYEKL. Trimming at V came to 3 bases and at J to 0 bases, leaving 8 bases not matched to a gene. CDR3 nucleotides: TGCGCCAGCAGCCAGGTGGGACTAGCGGGGGGGTCCTCCTCCTACAATGAGCAGTTCTTC. Translating gives CASSQVGLAGGSSSYNEQFF.

The V gene is TRBV29-1, the J gene TRBJ1-1, with D tentatively TRBD1 (6 bases). This CDR3 comprises 14 residues. The V end lost 6 bases, the J end lost 4 bases, and 18 bases lay between the germline ends. CDR1 is SQVTM and CDR2 is ANQGSEA in the germline V gene. The CDR3 protein is CSVPWRGGTTEAFF. The DNA of the CDR3 is TGCAGCGTGCCCTGGAGGGGGGGAACCACTGAAGCTTTCTTT. Using reference TRBV29-1 and TRBJ1-1 for the parts outside the CDR3, the full variable domain is SAVISQKPSRDICQRGTSLTIQCQVDSQVTMMFWYRQQPGQSLTLIATANQGSEATYESGFVIDKFPISRPNLTFSTLTVSNMSPEDSSIYLCSVPWRGGTTEAFFGQGTRLTVV.

The genes are TRBV4-1 and TRBJ2-2; possibly TRBD1 for D (6 bases). Germline V gene lookup returns CDR1 MGHRA and CDR2 YSYEKL. V was clipped by 6 bases and J by 6 bases, with 11 bases between them. The CDR3 has 13 amino acids. CDR3 amino acids: CASSQSGAGELFF. Here the CDR3 DNA reads TGCGCCAGCAGTCAATCAGGGGCCGGGGAGCTGTTTTTT.